This T cell receptor (beta chain) was sequenced for a study of T cells in Graves' hyperthyroidism and ophthalmopathy. General study points: Model predictions of ophthalmopathy came a median roughly 6.7 months before onset.

There were TCR beta CDR3 regions amplified from RNA transcripts. The HTBI primer set was used in a first-round RT-PCR of the TCR CDR3. TCRdb reprocessed the multiplex PCR reads with MiXCR, giving one entry per CDR3 protein. This table holds approximately 400,000 distinct CDR3 sequences, about 18% found once. A NOSPECS grade of at least 4, a Clinical Activity Score of at least 3 and duration under 3 months were recorded in ophthalmopathy patients. The PBMCs had their origin in 10 ml of fresh peripheral blood. This clonotype was counted only a few times. The antigen is not known. An end of the junction does not agree with germline; a read error may underlie this. The CDR3 spans 14 residues.

This sequence joins TRBV12-3 or TRBV12-4 and TRBJ1-4; 9 bases fit TRBD1. Material for sequencing was blood. The clonotype comes from a man aged 18 to 30 with Graves' ophthalmopathy. CDR3 DNA: TGTGCCAGCGGTTTAGGGACAGGGAACGAAAAACTGTTTTTT. Protein product: CASGLGTGNEKLFF.